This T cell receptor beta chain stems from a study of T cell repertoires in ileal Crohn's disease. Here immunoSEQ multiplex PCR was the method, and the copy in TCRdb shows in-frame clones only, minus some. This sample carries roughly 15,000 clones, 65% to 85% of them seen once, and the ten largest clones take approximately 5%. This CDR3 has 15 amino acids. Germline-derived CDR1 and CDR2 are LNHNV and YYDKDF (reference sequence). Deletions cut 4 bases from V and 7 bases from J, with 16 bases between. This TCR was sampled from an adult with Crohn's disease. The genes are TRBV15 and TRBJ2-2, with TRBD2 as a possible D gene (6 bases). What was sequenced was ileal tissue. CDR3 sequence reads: CATSTGGWGGGELFF. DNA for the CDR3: TGTGCCACCAGCACCGGGGGTTGGGGAGGCGGGGAGCTGTTTTTT.